These T cell receptor beta chains were read from a single sample in a study of T cells after yellow fever vaccination. TCRdb ran MiXCR on the 5' RACE reads and lists one entry per CDR3 protein. The sample records around 50,000 distinct CDR3 sequences, around 6.4% being singletons. The material sequenced was PBMCs, either bulk or a sorted T-cell subset (CD4+, CD8+, memory, or dextramer-sorted; not recorded which), taken 45 days after the yellow fever booster vaccination. The origin of the receptors is a man aged 25 to 40 who received the YFV17D yellow fever vaccine. Each CDR3 is given with its conserved first and last residue. D genes are given only for firm matches. Only part of the rows carry a size: once, few, many, or a class if the clone is expanded.

many	.	TRBV6-1	TRBJ2-3	CASSPSHGGPDTQYF	TGTGCCAGCAGCCCTTCCCACGGTGGCCCAGATACGCAGTATTTT
few	.	TRBV7-2	TRBJ2-3	CASSFSADTQYF	TGTGCCAGCAGCTTTTCCGCAGATACGCAGTATTTT
many	.	TRBV12-3/TRBV12-4	TRBJ2-1	CASSSDSPNEQFF	TGTGCCAGCAGTTCGGACAGTCCGAATGAGCAGTTCTTC
.	.	TRBV27	TRBJ1-1	CASIKSGNTEAFF	TGTGCCAGCATTAAGAGCGGGAACACTGAAGCTTTCTTT
.	TRBD2	TRBV7-6	TRBJ2-7	CASSPYETSGSEQYF	TGTGCCAGCAGCCCGTATGAGACTAGCGGGAGCGAGCAGTACTTC
few	.	TRBV24-1	TRBJ1-2	CATSRSNYGYTF	TGTGCCACCAGTAGGAGTAACTATGGCTACACCTTC
.	TRBD1	TRBV19	TRBJ2-2	CASRKGQGKTGELFF	TGTGCCAGTAGAAAGGGACAGGGAAAAACCGGGGAGCTGTTTTTT
.	.	TRBV2	TRBJ2-3	CASSHEGITDTQYF	TGTGCCAGCAGTCACGAAGGCATCACAGATACGCAGTATTTT
medium-sized	TRBD1	TRBV15	TRBJ2-5	CATSRDAETGETQYF	TGTGCCACCAGCAGAGATGCGGAGACAGGGGAGACCCAGTACTTC
.	TRBD2	TRBV20-1	TRBJ2-1	CSANSGGRLEQFF	TGCAGTGCCAATTCGGGAGGGAGACTTGAGCAGTTCTTC
.	.	TRBV25-1	TRBJ2-2	CASSAPDYFAGELFF	TGTGCCAGCAGTGCCCCTGACTACTTTGCCGGGGAGCTGTTTTTT
.	TRBD1	TRBV20-1	TRBJ2-1	CFAREGARRYNEQFF	TGCTTTGCTAGAGAGGGGGCGCGTAGGTACAATGAGCAGTTCTTC
.	TRBD2	TRBV5-1	TRBJ2-1	CASSLWREDDEQFF	TGCGCCAGCAGCTTATGGCGGGAGGATGATGAGCAGTTCTTC
many	.	TRBV5-6	TRBJ1-3	CASSYRSGNTIYF	TGTGCCAGCAGCTACCGCTCTGGAAACACCATATATTTT
many	TRBD2	TRBV2	TRBJ2-3	CASSQTGLAERDTQYF	TGTGCCAGCAGTCAAACCGGGCTAGCGGAACGAGATACGCAGTATTTT
many	.	TRBV18	TRBJ1-1	CASSPFMEGNTEAFF	TGTGCCAGCTCACCATTTATGGAAGGCAACACTGAAGCTTTCTTT
.	.	TRBV5-1	TRBJ2-7	CASSPGQISGPYEQYF	TGCGCCAGCAGCCCCGGACAGATTAGCGGGCCCTACGAGCAGTACTTC
few	.	TRBV7-2	TRBJ2-5	CASSLGAWGETQYF	TGTGCCAGCAGCTTAGGGGCTTGGGGGGAGACCCAGTACTTC
few	.	TRBV24-1	TRBJ1-5	CATSDPAQGVVGPQHF	TGTGCCACCAGTGACCCCGCTCAGGGAGTCGTCGGACCCCAGCATTTT
few	.	TRBV7-2	TRBJ2-5	CASSGVQETQYF	TGTGCCAGCAGCGGGGTCCAAGAGACCCAGTACTTC
many	.	TRBV27	TRBJ1-2	CASSRWTDYGYTF	TGTGCCAGCAGTAGATGGACAGACTATGGCTACACCTTC
.	TRBD2	TRBV19	TRBJ2-1	CASRRSGTSIINEQFF	TGTGCCAGTAGGAGATCCGGGACTAGCATTATCAATGAGCAGTTCTTC
many	.	TRBV20-1	TRBJ2-7	CSASGTYGEQYF	TGCAGTGCTAGTGGTACCTACGGGGAGCAGTACTTC
many	.	TRBV4-3	TRBJ2-2	CASSLHHQNTGELFF	TGCGCCAGCAGCCTCCATCACCAGAACACCGGGGAGCTGTTTTTT
.	.	TRBV5-5	TRBJ1-5	CASSSDPSNQPQHF	TGTGCCAGCAGCTCGGACCCTAGCAATCAGCCCCAGCATTTT
few	.	TRBV3-1	TRBJ2-5	CASSSRAGQETQYF	TGTGCCAGCAGCAGCAGGGCGGGGCAAGAGACCCAGTACTTC
few	TRBD2	TRBV2	TRBJ2-1	CTCSTTSGRVGLYNEQFF	TGTACCTGCAGTACGACTAGCGGGAGAGTAGGACTCTACAATGAGCAGTTCTTC
many	.	TRBV12-3/TRBV12-4	TRBJ2-5	CASTGQQETQYF	TGTGCCAGCACCGGACAGCAAGAGACCCAGTACTTC
.	TRBD2	TRBV19	TRBJ2-1	CASNLAGVYNEQFF	TGTGCCAGTAATCTAGCGGGGGTCTACAATGAGCAGTTCTTC
many	TRBD2	TRBV7-9	TRBJ2-7	CASSLTDQREIVYEQYF	TGTGCCAGCAGCTTAACGGATCAGCGGGAGATTGTTTACGAGCAGTACTTC
many	.	TRBV6-1	TRBJ2-5	CASSPDRIRGAQYF	TGTGCCAGCAGCCCGGACAGAATCCGAGGGGCCCAGTACTTC
.	.	TRBV12-3/TRBV12-4	TRBJ1-1	CASSAAGLTEAFF	TGTGCCAGCAGCGCTGCGGGGCTCACTGAAGCTTTCTTT
.	.	TRBV6-2/TRBV6-3	TRBJ2-5	CASSWRRPQENQYF	TGTGCCAGCAGTTGGAGACGGCCCCAAGAGAACCAGTACTTC
.	.	TRBV20-1	TRBJ2-1	CSARDRSKGVNEQFF	TGCAGTGCTAGAGATCGTTCCAAGGGGGTAAATGAGCAGTTCTTC
many	TRBD1	TRBV29-1	TRBJ1-1	CSVIGQGRTEAFF	TGCAGCGTTATAGGACAGGGAAGGACTGAAGCTTTCTTT
many	TRBD2	TRBV20-1	TRBJ2-3	CSARGDSGSSDTQYF	TGCAGTGCTAGAGGTGATAGCGGGAGCTCAGATACGCAGTATTTT
many	.	TRBV28	TRBJ1-4	CASSLQLVATNEKLFF	TGTGCCAGCAGTTTACAGCTCGTTGCAACTAATGAAAAACTGTTTTTT
many	.	TRBV25-1	TRBJ2-1	CASSGGPLHEQFF	TGTGCCAGCAGTGGAGGCCCACTGCATGAGCAGTTCTTC
.	TRBD1	TRBV18	TRBJ1-6	CASSSQGADSPLHF	TGTGCCAGCTCGTCACAGGGGGCCGATTCACCCCTCCACTTT
.	.	TRBV29-1	TRBJ2-5	CSVNGETQYF	TGCAGCGTTAATGGGGAGACCCAGTACTTC
.	.	TRBV18	TRBJ1-5	CASSQDKDQPQHF	TGTGCCAGCTCACAAGACAAAGATCAGCCCCAGCATTTT
few	.	TRBV7-9	TRBJ1-5	CASSSGGSLSNQPQHF	TGTGCCAGCAGCTCGGGGGGGAGCCTCAGCAATCAGCCCCAGCATTTT
many	.	TRBV28	TRBJ2-7	CASWTDHSYEQYF	TGTGCCAGTTGGACAGACCACTCCTACGAGCAGTACTTC
many	.	TRBV10-2	TRBJ2-7	CASSETRDPGYEQYF	TGCGCCAGCAGTGAGACTAGGGACCCGGGCTACGAGCAGTACTTC
medium-sized	TRBD1	TRBV27	TRBJ2-2	CASSLSSYPGQGTAGELFF	TGTGCCAGCAGTTTATCCTCTTATCCGGGACAGGGGACCGCCGGGGAGCTGTTTTTT
many	.	TRBV29-1	TRBJ1-1	CSAGTSLQAFF	TGCAGCGCCGGGACCTCCCTTCAAGCTTTCTTT
few	TRBD1	TRBV28	TRBJ1-1	CASIGDRGRGTEAFF	TGTGCCAGCATCGGGGACAGGGGGCGCGGGACTGAAGCTTTCTTT
.	.	TRBV6-2/TRBV6-3	TRBJ1-2	CASSATGLGGYTF	TGTGCCAGCAGTGCGACCGGGCTGGGAGGCTACACCTTC
.	TRBD1	TRBV28	TRBJ1-2	CASTTGNYGYTF	TGTGCCAGCACGACAGGGAACTATGGCTACACCTTC
once	.	TRBV18	TRBJ2-5	CSSSRSAWETQYF	TGTTCCAGCTCACGGTCGGCGTGGGAGACCCAGTACTTC
.	TRBD1	TRBV7-2	TRBJ2-1	CASSFNTGQGNEQFF	TGTGCCAGCAGCTTTAACACGGGACAGGGCAATGAGCAGTTCTTC